Reported below is one T cell receptor beta chain. Assay used: immunoSEQ multiplex PCR; TCRdb lists only in-frame clones, some missing. Of about 63,000 clones listed, about 89% are singletons. The data are from a study of cytomegalovirus exposure and HLA in healthy donors. The CDR3 length is 15 residues. Deletions cut 3 bases from V and 9 bases from J, with 18 bases between. Germline CDR1 is MDHEN and CDR2 is SYDVKM. V is TRBV28 and J is TRBJ1-5, with D unclear. The clonotype was recovered from a woman under 30 in good health and CMV-seronegative. Source material: PBMCs. The CDR3 here is CASSFRGSASWPQHF. The CDR3 coding sequence is TGTGCCAGCAGTTTTCGTGGCAGCGCCTCCTGGCCCCAGCATTTT.